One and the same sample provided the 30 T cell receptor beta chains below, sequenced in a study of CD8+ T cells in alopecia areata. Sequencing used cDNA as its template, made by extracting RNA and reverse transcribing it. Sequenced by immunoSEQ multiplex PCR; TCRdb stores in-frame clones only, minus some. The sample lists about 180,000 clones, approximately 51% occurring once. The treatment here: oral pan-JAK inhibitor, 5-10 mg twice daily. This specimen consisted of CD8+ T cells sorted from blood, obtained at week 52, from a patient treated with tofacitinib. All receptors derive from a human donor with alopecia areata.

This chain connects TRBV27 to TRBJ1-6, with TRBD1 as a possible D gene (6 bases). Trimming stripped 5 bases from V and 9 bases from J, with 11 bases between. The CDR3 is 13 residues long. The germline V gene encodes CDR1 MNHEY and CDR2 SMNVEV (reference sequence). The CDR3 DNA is TGTGCCAGCAGTCCTCAGGGGTTTTCACCCCTCCACTTT. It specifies CASSPQGFSPLHF.

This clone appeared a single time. This chain's CDR3 is CSVVDGAGELFF. The CDR3 nucleotides read TGCAGCGTTGTTGACGGGGCCGGGGAGCTGTTTTTT. The chain has TRBV29-1 and TRBJ2-2, with D possibly being TRBD2 (5 bases). The V gene lost 4 bases and the J gene lost 6 bases, with 9 bases spanning the gap. CDR1 is SQVTM and CDR2 is ANQGSEA in the germline V gene. The CDR3 spans 12 residues.

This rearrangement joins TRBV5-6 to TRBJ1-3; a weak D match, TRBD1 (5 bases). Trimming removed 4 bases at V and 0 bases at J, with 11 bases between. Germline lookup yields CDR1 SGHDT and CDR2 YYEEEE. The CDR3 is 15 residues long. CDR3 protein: CASSRGPSSGNTIYF. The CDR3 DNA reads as TGTGCCAGCAGCCGGGGACCTAGCTCTGGAAACACCATATATTTT.

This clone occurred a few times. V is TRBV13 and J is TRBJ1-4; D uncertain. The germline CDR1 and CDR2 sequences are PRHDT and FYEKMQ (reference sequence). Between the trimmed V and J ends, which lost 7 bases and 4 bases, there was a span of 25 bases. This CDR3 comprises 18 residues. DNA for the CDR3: TGTGCCAGCAACCGAAGGGTGGGCCGGTTTGGTATTAATGAAAAACTGTTTTTT. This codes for CASNRRVGRFGINEKLFF.

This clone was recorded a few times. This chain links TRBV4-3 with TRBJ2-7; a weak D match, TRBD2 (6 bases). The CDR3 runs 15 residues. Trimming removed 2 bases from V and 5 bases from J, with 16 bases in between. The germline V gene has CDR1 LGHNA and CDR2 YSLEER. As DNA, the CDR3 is TGCGCCAGCAGCCAATCAAAGGACTACCGAGACGAGCAGTACTTC. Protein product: CASSQSKDYRDEQYF.

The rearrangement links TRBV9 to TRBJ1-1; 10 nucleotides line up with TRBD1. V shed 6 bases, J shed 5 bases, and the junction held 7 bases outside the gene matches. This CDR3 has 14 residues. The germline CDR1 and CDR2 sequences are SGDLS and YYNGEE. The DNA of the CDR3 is TGTGCCAGCACGTTCGGACAGGGGGGAACTGAAGCTTTCTTT. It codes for CASTFGQGGTEAFF.

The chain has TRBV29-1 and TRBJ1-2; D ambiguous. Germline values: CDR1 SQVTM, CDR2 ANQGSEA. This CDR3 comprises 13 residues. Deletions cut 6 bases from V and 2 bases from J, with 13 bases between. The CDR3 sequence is CSVAFGQNYGYTF. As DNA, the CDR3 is TGCAGCGTGGCCTTCGGGCAAAACTATGGCTACACCTTC.

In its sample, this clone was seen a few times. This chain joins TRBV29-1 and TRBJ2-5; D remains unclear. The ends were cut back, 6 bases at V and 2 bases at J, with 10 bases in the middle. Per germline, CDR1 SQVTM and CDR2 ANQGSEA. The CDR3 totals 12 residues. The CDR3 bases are TGCAGCGTCGTCCCTACTCAAGAGACCCAGTACTTC. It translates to CSVVPTQETQYF.

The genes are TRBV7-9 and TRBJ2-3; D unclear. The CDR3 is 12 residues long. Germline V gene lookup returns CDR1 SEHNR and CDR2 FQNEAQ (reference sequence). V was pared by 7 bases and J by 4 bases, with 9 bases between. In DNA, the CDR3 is TGTGCCAGCACCCTGTATTCAGATACGCAGTATTTT. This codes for CASTLYSDTQYF.

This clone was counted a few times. CDR3 DNA: TGTGCCAGCAGTTTGTCCCCCGGGACAGGGAAATCCGGCTACACCTTC. Protein: CASSLSPGTGKSGYTF. V gene TRBV27 combines with J gene TRBJ1-2; 9 bases are shared with TRBD1. This CDR3 region has 16 residues. CDR1 and CDR2 from the germline V gene are MNHEY and SMNVEV (reference sequence). After removal of 3 bases from V and 8 bases from J, the junction contained 13 bases not matched to a gene.

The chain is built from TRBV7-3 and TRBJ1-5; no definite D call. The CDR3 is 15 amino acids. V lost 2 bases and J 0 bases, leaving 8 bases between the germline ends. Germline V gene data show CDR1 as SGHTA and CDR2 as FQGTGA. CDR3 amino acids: CASSLDGLSNQPQHF. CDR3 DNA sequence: TGTGCCAGCAGCTTAGACGGCCTTAGCAATCAGCCCCAGCATTTT. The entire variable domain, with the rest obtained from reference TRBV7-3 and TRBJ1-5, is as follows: GAGVSQTPSNKVTEKGKYVELRCDPISGHTALYWYRQSLGQGPEFLIYFQGTGAADDSGLPNDRFFAVRPEGSVSTLKIQRTERGDSAVYLCASSLDGLSNQPQHFGDGTRLSIL.

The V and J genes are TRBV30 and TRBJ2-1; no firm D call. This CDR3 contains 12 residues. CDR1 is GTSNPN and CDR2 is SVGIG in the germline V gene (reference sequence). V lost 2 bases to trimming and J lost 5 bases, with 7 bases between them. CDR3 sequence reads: CAWSSSNNEQFF. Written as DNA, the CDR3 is TGTGCCTGGAGTAGTTCGAACAATGAGCAGTTCTTC. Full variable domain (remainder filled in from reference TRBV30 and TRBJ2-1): SQTIHQWPATLVQPVGSPLSLECTVEGTSNPNLYWYRQAAGRGLQLLFYSVGIGQISSEVPQNLSASRPQDRQFILSSKKLLLSDSGFYLCAWSSSNNEQFFGPGTRLTVL.

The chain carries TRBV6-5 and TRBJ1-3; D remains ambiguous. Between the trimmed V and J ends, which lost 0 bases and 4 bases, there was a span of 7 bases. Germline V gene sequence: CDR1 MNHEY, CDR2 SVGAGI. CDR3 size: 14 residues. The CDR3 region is CASSYSRIGNTIYF. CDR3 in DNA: TGTGCCAGCAGTTACTCGAGGATCGGAAACACCATATATTTT.

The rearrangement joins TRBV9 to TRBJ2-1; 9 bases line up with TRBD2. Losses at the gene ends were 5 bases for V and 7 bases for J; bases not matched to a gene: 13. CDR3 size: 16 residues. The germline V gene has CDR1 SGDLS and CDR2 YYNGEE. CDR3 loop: CASSETAGGHSNEQFF. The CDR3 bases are TGTGCCAGCAGTGAAACCGCGGGGGGGCACAGTAATGAGCAGTTCTTC.

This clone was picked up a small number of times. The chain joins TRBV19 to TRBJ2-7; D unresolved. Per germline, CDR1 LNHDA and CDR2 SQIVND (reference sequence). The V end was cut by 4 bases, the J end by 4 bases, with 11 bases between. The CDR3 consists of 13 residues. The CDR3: CASSTVPGYEQYF. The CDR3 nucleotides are TGTGCCAGTAGTACCGTGCCCGGGTACGAGCAGTACTTC.

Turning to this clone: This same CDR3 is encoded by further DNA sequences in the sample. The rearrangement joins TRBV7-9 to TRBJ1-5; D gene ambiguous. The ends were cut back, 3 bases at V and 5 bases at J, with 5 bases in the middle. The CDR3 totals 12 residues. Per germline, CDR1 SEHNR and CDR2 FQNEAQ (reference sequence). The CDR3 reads CASSFGDQPQHF. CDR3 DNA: TGTGCCAGCAGCTTTGGCGATCAGCCCCAGCATTTT.

The CDR3 region has the DNA TGTGCCAGTAGTATACCAGCGGGGGGGCAGAATGAGCAGTTCTTC. This gives the protein CASSIPAGGQNEQFF. The chain carries TRBV19 and TRBJ2-1; TRBD2 aligns across 10 bases. CDR3 length equals 15 residues. CDR1 LNHDA and CDR2 SQIVND come from the germline V gene (reference sequence). Trimming at V came to 2 bases and at J to 7 bases, leaving 5 bases not matched to a gene.

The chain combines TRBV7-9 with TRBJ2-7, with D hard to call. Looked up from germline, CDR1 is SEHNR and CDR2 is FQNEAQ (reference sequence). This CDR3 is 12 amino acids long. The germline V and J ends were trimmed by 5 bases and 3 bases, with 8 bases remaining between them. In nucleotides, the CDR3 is TGTGCCAGCAGCCCCGCCAGCTACGAGCAGTACTTC. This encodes CASSPASYEQYF.

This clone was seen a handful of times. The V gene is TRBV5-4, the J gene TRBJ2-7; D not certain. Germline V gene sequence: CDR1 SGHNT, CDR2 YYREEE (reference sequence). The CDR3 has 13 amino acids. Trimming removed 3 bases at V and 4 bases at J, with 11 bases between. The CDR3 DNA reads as TGTGCCAGCAGCTACGACCGCGCGTACGAGCAGTACTTC. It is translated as CASSYDRAYEQYF.

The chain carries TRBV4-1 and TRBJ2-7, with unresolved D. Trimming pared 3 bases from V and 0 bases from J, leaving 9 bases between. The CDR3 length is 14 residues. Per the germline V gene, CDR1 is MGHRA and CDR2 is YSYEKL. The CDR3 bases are TGCGCCAGCAGCCAGCGGTCGTCCTCCTACGAGCAGTACTTC. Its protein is CASSQRSSSYEQYF.

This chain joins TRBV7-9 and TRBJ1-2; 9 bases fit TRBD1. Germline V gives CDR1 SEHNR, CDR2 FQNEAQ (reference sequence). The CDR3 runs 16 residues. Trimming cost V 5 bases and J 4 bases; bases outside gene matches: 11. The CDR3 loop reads CASSTSGQGRRYGYTF. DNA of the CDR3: TGTGCCAGCAGCACATCGGGACAGGGAAGGCGCTATGGCTACACCTTC. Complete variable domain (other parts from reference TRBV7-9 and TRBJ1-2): DTGVSQNPRHKITKRGQNVTFRCDPISEHNRLYWYRQTLGQGPEFLTYFQNEAQLEKSRLLSDRFSAERPKGSFSTLEIQRTEQGDSAMYLCASSTSGQGRRYGYTFGSGTRLTVV.

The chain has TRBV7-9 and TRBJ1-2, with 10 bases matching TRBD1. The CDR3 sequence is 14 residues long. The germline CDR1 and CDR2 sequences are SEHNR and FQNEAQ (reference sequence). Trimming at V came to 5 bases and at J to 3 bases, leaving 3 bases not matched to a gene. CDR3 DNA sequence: TGTGCCAGCAGCCTTGGACAGGGGGACTATGGCTACACCTTC. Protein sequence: CASSLGQGDYGYTF.

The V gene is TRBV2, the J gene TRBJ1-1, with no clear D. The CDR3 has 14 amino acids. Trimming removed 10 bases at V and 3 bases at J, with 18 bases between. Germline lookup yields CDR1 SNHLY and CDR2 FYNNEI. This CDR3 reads CATSPGGLYTEAFF. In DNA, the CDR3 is TGTGCCACCTCTCCGGGTGGATTGTACACTGAAGCTTTCTTT.

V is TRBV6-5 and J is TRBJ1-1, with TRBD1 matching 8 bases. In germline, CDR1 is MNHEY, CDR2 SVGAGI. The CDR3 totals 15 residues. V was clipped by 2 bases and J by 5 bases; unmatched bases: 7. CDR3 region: CASSYGQGAGTEAFF. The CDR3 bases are TGTGCCAGCAGTTACGGGCAGGGGGCTGGTACTGAAGCTTTCTTT.

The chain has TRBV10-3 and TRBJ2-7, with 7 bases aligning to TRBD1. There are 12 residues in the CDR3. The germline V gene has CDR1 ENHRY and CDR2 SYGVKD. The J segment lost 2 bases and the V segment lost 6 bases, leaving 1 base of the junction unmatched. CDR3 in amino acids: CAISGQAYEQYF. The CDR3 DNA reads TGTGCCATCAGCGGACAGGCCTACGAGCAGTACTTC.

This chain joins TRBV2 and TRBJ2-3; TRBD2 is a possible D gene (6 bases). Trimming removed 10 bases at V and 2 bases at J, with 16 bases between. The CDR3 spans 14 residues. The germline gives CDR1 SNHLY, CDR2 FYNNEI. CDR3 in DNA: TGTGCCATACTCCGGAGGGATTTCACAGATACGCAGTATTTT. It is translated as CAILRRDFTDTQYF.

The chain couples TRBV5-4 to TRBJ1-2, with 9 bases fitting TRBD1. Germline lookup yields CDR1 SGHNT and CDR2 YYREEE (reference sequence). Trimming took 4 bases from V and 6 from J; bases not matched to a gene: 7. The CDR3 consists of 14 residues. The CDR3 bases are TGTGCCAGCAGCCCGGGACAGGGAACAGATGGCTACACCTTC. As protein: CASSPGQGTDGYTF.

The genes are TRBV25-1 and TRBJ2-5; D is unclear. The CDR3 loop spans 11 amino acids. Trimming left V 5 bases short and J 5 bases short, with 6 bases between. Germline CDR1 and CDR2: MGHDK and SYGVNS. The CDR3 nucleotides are TGTGCCAGCAGTCTGGGGGAGACCCAGTACTTC. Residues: CASSLGETQYF.

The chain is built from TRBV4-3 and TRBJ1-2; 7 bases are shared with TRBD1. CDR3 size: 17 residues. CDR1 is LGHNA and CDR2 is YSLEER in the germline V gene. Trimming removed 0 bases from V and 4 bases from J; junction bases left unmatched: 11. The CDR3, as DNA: TGCGCCAGCAGCCAAGATCGCTCCCACAGGGGCCTCTATGGCTACACCTTC. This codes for CASSQDRSHRGLYGYTF.

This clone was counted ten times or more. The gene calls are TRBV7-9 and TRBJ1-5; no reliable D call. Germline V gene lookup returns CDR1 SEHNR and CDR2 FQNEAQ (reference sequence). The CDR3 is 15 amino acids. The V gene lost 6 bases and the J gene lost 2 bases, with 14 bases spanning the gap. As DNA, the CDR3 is TGTGCCAGCAGTAGTGCAGAGGCCGGCAATCAGCCCCAGCATTTT. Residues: CASSSAEAGNQPQHF.